This T cell receptor (beta chain) derives from a study of control samples from healthy donors and cancer patients (TCRdb year 2020). Comment on this clone: There is no known antigen for this receptor. Per-nucleotide qualities are absent, and no much larger clonotype sits a single base away.

Libraries were built with the immunoSEQ multiplex PCR assay. In its TCRdb copy, this immuneACCESS table keeps in-frame sequences only and misses some clones. Where compared with another copy, unresolved V genes explain less than half of these, and the others have no known cause. The sample has around 53,000 clones on record, 80% to 90% of them singletons. 2.8% of the sample rests with the top ten. The CDR3 runs 11 amino acids, cysteine and phenylalanine included. Only CDR3 DNA remains: 33 bases, in frame from the first base. V and J lose 11 bases and 1 base, and a span of 8 bases separates them. In the germline V gene, CDR1 corresponds to SNHLY and CDR2 to FYNNEI.

The origin of this receptor is a woman aged 45-65 years with lung cancer. The sequence links TRBV2 to TRBJ1-1; 5 matching bases give a weak D call of TRBD1. Sequences were obtained from PBMCs. The CDR3: CAGGQNTEAFF. The bases read TGTGCCGGTGGACAGAACACTGAAGCTTTCTTT.